This TCR beta chain was identified during a study of T cell clonotyping in hematopoietic cell transplantation. At the level of the study: Recipient samples before transplant were obtained post-cytoreduction. Study findings and constraints: After transplant, recipient diversity fell while pathologically expanded clonotypes grew through day 180. Graft donor and pretransplant recipient Inverse Simpson Index values predicted broader posttransplant TCR diversity.

Time point indicated: recipient sample about 28 days before transplant, after cytoreduction. Samples: about 28 days before transplant, then days 30, 100 and 180 after. The protocol was immunoSEQ multiplex PCR, while the TCRdb copy is restricted to in-frame clones and leaves out a portion. The profile shows about 69,000 clones, 95% to 97% of them singletons. To note about this clone: Its antigen remains unknown.

This CDR3 is built from 14 residues. In germline, CDR1 is MDHEN, CDR2 SYDVKM. Losses at the gene ends were 6 bases for V and 3 bases for J; bases not matched to a gene: 8. The sequences come from peripheral blood mononuclear cells, collected before stem cell transplant. V gene TRBV28 combines with J gene TRBJ2-7, with 7 bases lining up with TRBD1. The origin of this receptor is a woman aged 45-59 years with acute myeloid leukemia. Some clones in this sample may be carry-over from other donors' samples. CDR3 residues: CASSLRDRFYEQYF. The CDR3 DNA reads TGTGCCAGCAGCCTCCGGGACAGATTCTACGAGCAGTACTTC.